A selection of T cell receptor beta chains follows, all from one sample in a study of vaccination and CD4 T cells after COVID-19. TCRdb passed the PCR reads through MiXCR, listing each CDR3 protein once. The table records about 15,000 distinct CDR3 sequences, about two fifths of them present only once. Antigen specificity for these receptors is unknown. The sample consisted of CD4+ T cells from blood, cultured in vitro. These receptors were obtained from a human donor who had recovered from COVID-19. Each CDR3 is given with its conserved first and last residue. D genes are given only for firm matches. Clone size is not always given. Where it is, it says once, few, many or a class for expanded clones.

cdr3_nt: TGTGCCAGCAGTTACGGTAGTCCCACCGGGGAGCTGTTTTTT; cdr3_aa: CASSYGSPTGELFF; v_call: TRBV6-5; clone_size: few; d_call: -; j_call: TRBJ2-2
cdr3_nt: TGTGCCAGTAGTCTCGGGACAGGGGATGGCTACACCTTC; cdr3_aa: CASSLGTGDGYTF; v_call: TRBV19; clone_size: few; d_call: TRBD1; j_call: TRBJ1-2
cdr3_nt: TGTGCCAGCAGCCCCCAGTTTATGAACACTGAAGCTTTCTTT; cdr3_aa: CASSPQFMNTEAFF; v_call: TRBV11-2; clone_size: few; d_call: -; j_call: TRBJ1-1
cdr3_nt: TGTGCCAGCAGAACCGCCCTCTACGAGCAGTACTTC; cdr3_aa: CASRTALYEQYF; v_call: TRBV6-1; clone_size: once; d_call: -; j_call: TRBJ2-7
cdr3_nt: TGTGCCAGCAGTGGACCCACAGGGGCGCTGGGTTATGGCTACACCTTC; cdr3_aa: CASSGPTGALGYGYTF; v_call: TRBV6-1; clone_size: few; d_call: TRBD1; j_call: TRBJ1-2
cdr3_nt: TGTGCCAGCAGCTTGGGACAGGACGGGTCCTACGAGCAGTACTTC; cdr3_aa: CASSLGQDGSYEQYF; v_call: TRBV5-4; clone_size: few; d_call: -; j_call: TRBJ2-7
cdr3_nt: TGTGCCAGCAGTGAAGTTGGACAGGGGGTTGGCGGGGAGCTGTTTTTT; cdr3_aa: CASSEVGQGVGGELFF; v_call: TRBV2; clone_size: -; d_call: TRBD1; j_call: TRBJ2-2
cdr3_nt: TGCAGTGCTAGAGGGGGACTAGCGGGAATAAATGAGCAGTTCTTC; cdr3_aa: CSARGGLAGINEQFF; v_call: TRBV20-1; clone_size: few; d_call: TRBD2; j_call: TRBJ2-1
cdr3_nt: TGCAGTGCTAACCTAGATTTCAGGAGGACCCAGTACTTC; cdr3_aa: CSANLDFRRTQYF; v_call: TRBV20-1; clone_size: -; d_call: -; j_call: TRBJ2-5
cdr3_nt: TGCAGTGCTAGAGATCCCAATAATGAAAAACTGTTTTTT; cdr3_aa: CSARDPNNEKLFF; v_call: TRBV20-1; clone_size: few; d_call: -; j_call: TRBJ1-4
cdr3_nt: TGTGCCAGCAGTTACTCGAAGGACAGGGGATCACCCCTCCACTTT; cdr3_aa: CASSYSKDRGSPLHF; v_call: TRBV6-2/TRBV6-3; clone_size: few; d_call: TRBD1; j_call: TRBJ1-6
cdr3_nt: TGCAGCGTTGAAGGGGGAGCCAAAAACATTCAGTACTTC; cdr3_aa: CSVEGGAKNIQYF; v_call: TRBV29-1; clone_size: -; d_call: -; j_call: TRBJ2-4
cdr3_nt: TGCAGTGCGGCTTCGGACAGGGATGGAGGAGCTTTCTTT; cdr3_aa: CSAASDRDGGAFF; v_call: TRBV20-1; clone_size: -; d_call: TRBD1; j_call: TRBJ1-1
cdr3_nt: TGTGCCAGCAGTGTAGTGCGGGGAGACGAGCAGTACTTC; cdr3_aa: CASSVVRGDEQYF; v_call: TRBV6-1; clone_size: few; d_call: -; j_call: TRBJ2-7
cdr3_nt: TGTGCCAGCACCGGCGGAGGATCTCGGGGTGGAAACACCATATATTTT; cdr3_aa: CASTGGGSRGGNTIYF; v_call: TRBV25-1; clone_size: few; d_call: -; j_call: TRBJ1-3
cdr3_nt: TGTGCCAGCAGTCTAGGGGTCCCTTTCTATAATTCACCCCTCCACTTT; cdr3_aa: CASSLGVPFYNSPLHF; v_call: TRBV6-1; clone_size: -; d_call: -; j_call: TRBJ1-6
cdr3_nt: TGCAGTGCTAGGGGGGGACAGGTTTATGGCTACACCTTC; cdr3_aa: CSARGGQVYGYTF; v_call: TRBV20-1; clone_size: -; d_call: TRBD1; j_call: TRBJ1-2
cdr3_nt: TGTGCCAGCAGTGCTCTCATCCCACCCTACGAGCAGTACTTC; cdr3_aa: CASSALIPPYEQYF; v_call: TRBV2; clone_size: few; d_call: -; j_call: TRBJ2-7
cdr3_nt: TGTGCCAGCAGCCTAGCGGGAGGGCCGGTCACAGATACGCAGTATTTT; cdr3_aa: CASSLAGGPVTDTQYF; v_call: TRBV7-2; clone_size: -; d_call: TRBD2; j_call: TRBJ2-3
cdr3_nt: TGTGCCAGCAGCTTAGAATTTAGGACTGAAGCTTTCTTT; cdr3_aa: CASSLEFRTEAFF; v_call: TRBV11-2; clone_size: -; d_call: -; j_call: TRBJ1-1
cdr3_nt: TGCAGCGCCGTGGGGGGATATGGCTACACCTTC; cdr3_aa: CSAVGGYGYTF; v_call: TRBV29-1; clone_size: -; d_call: -; j_call: TRBJ1-2
cdr3_nt: TGTGCCATCGGGGGTAGCAATCAGCCCCAGCATTTT; cdr3_aa: CAIGGSNQPQHF; v_call: TRBV10-3; clone_size: few; d_call: -; j_call: TRBJ1-5
cdr3_nt: TGTGCCAGCAGGTCCACGACAGCAGATACGCAGTATTTT; cdr3_aa: CASRSTTADTQYF; v_call: TRBV11-2; clone_size: -; d_call: -; j_call: TRBJ2-3
cdr3_nt: TGTGCCAGCAGCACTCAATTTGGACGAGAGACCCAGTACTTC; cdr3_aa: CASSTQFGRETQYF; v_call: TRBV28; clone_size: -; d_call: -; j_call: TRBJ2-5
cdr3_nt: TGTGCCAGCAGTAGAGCGGCCAGGGGGCAAAACATTCAGTACTTC; cdr3_aa: CASSRAARGQNIQYF; v_call: TRBV2; clone_size: -; d_call: TRBD1; j_call: TRBJ2-4
cdr3_nt: TGTGCCAGCTCGGAGTTGGGGAGCTCCTATAATTCACCCCTCCACTTT; cdr3_aa: CASSELGSSYNSPLHF; v_call: TRBV18; clone_size: -; d_call: -; j_call: TRBJ1-6
cdr3_nt: TGTGCCAGCAGCCCCTACAGGATGGGTTTCTATGGCTACACCTTC; cdr3_aa: CASSPYRMGFYGYTF; v_call: TRBV14; clone_size: few; d_call: -; j_call: TRBJ1-2
cdr3_nt: TGCAGTGTCACTGGTCGGCCAGGCGGCACTGAAGCTTTCTTT; cdr3_aa: CSVTGRPGGTEAFF; v_call: TRBV20-1; clone_size: -; d_call: -; j_call: TRBJ1-1
cdr3_nt: TGTGCCAGCAGTGATACGGGTTTCCTGGCCGGGGAGCTGTTTTTT; cdr3_aa: CASSDTGFLAGELFF; v_call: TRBV25-1; clone_size: -; d_call: -; j_call: TRBJ2-2
cdr3_nt: TGTGCCAGCAAATACTCTATAGTAGATACGCAGTATTTT; cdr3_aa: CASKYSIVDTQYF; v_call: TRBV2; clone_size: -; d_call: -; j_call: TRBJ2-3
cdr3_nt: TGTGCCAGCAGTTGGGACAGGGGAGGGGAAAAACTGTTTTTT; cdr3_aa: CASSWDRGGEKLFF; v_call: TRBV5-4; clone_size: -; d_call: TRBD1; j_call: TRBJ1-4
cdr3_nt: TGCGCCAGCAGCCGTACACTAGCCGGAACGGGGCAGTTCTTC; cdr3_aa: CASSRTLAGTGQFF; v_call: TRBV5-1; clone_size: -; d_call: -; j_call: TRBJ2-1
cdr3_nt: TGTGCCAGCAGCCCCGGGGGCGGCGGGGAGGCCCAGTACTTC; cdr3_aa: CASSPGGGGEAQYF; v_call: TRBV7-3; clone_size: -; d_call: -; j_call: TRBJ2-5
cdr3_nt: TGCAGTGCTAGAGACCCAAGGAGCGGGGGGACAGATACGCAGTATTTT; cdr3_aa: CSARDPRSGGTDTQYF; v_call: TRBV20-1; clone_size: -; d_call: TRBD2; j_call: TRBJ2-3
cdr3_nt: TGTGCCAGCAGTAACCCCCTTAACTATGGCTACACCTTC; cdr3_aa: CASSNPLNYGYTF; v_call: TRBV6-1; clone_size: few; d_call: -; j_call: TRBJ1-2
cdr3_nt: TGTGCCAGCAGCAAGCAGGAAAATCAGCCCCAGCATTTT; cdr3_aa: CASSKQENQPQHF; v_call: TRBV7-6; clone_size: -; d_call: -; j_call: TRBJ1-5
cdr3_nt: TGTGCCTGGAAACAACAGGCGGTTGGGAATTCACCCCTCCACTTT; cdr3_aa: CAWKQQAVGNSPLHF; v_call: TRBV30; clone_size: -; d_call: -; j_call: TRBJ1-6
cdr3_nt: TGCAGTACCCCGTTGGCTGGAAACACCATATATTTT; cdr3_aa: CSTPLAGNTIYF; v_call: TRBV20-1; clone_size: -; d_call: -; j_call: TRBJ1-3
cdr3_nt: TGTGCCAGCACCCCGGGGGGGGCCTATGGCTACACCTTC; cdr3_aa: CASTPGGAYGYTF; v_call: TRBV6-1; clone_size: few; d_call: -; j_call: TRBJ1-2
cdr3_nt: TGTGCCAGTAGTTTGGATGACGTTGGTAACTATGGCTACACCTTC; cdr3_aa: CASSLDDVGNYGYTF; v_call: TRBV19; clone_size: few; d_call: -; j_call: TRBJ1-2
cdr3_nt: TGCAGTGCCGGAAACCCCCGGGGAGAGACCCAGTACTTC; cdr3_aa: CSAGNPRGETQYF; v_call: TRBV20-1; clone_size: few; d_call: -; j_call: TRBJ2-5
cdr3_nt: TGTGCCATCAACGGAAACTATGGCTACACCTTC; cdr3_aa: CAINGNYGYTF; v_call: TRBV10-3; clone_size: few; d_call: -; j_call: TRBJ1-2
cdr3_nt: TGTGCCGTACGAAGACAGGGGTCCAACGAGCAGTACTTC; cdr3_aa: CAVRRQGSNEQYF; v_call: TRBV6-1; clone_size: -; d_call: TRBD1; j_call: TRBJ2-7
cdr3_nt: TGTGCCTGGTCCCGGGACAGGGGTCCAGGGAACACTGAAGCTTTCTTT; cdr3_aa: CAWSRDRGPGNTEAFF; v_call: TRBV30; clone_size: -; d_call: TRBD1; j_call: TRBJ1-1